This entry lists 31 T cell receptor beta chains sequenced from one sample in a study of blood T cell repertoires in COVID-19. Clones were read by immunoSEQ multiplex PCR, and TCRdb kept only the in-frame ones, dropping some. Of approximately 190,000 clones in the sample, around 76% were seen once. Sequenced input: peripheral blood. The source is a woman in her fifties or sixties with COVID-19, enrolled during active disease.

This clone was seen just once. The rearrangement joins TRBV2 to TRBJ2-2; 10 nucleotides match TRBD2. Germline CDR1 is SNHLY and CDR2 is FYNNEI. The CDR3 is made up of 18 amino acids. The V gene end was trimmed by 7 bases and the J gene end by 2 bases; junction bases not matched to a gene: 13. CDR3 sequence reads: CASKRARGLAKNTGELFF. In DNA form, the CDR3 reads TGTGCCAGCAAGAGGGCCAGGGGACTAGCGAAAAACACCGGGGAGCTGTTTTTT.

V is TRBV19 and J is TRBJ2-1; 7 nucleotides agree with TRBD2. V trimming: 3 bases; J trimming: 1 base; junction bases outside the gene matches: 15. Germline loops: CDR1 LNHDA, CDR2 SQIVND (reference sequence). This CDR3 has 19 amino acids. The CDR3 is CASSIGRATGSGSYNEQFF. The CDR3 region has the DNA TGTGCCAGTAGTATCGGCAGGGCCACTGGTAGCGGGTCCTACAATGAGCAGTTCTTC.

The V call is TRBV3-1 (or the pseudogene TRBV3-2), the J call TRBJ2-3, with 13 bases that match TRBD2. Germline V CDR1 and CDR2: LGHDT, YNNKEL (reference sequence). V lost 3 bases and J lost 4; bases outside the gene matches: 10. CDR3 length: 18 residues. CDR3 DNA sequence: TGTGCCAGCAGCCAGACGGGACTAGCGGGGTGGGGGCCAGATACGCAGTATTTT. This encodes CASSQTGLAGWGPDTQYF.

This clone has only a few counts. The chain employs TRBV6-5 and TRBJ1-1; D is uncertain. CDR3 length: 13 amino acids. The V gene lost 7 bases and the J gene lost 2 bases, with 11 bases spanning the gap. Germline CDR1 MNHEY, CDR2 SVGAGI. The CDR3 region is CASKRTENTEAFF. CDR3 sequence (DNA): TGTGCCAGCAAAAGAACAGAAAACACTGAAGCTTTCTTT.

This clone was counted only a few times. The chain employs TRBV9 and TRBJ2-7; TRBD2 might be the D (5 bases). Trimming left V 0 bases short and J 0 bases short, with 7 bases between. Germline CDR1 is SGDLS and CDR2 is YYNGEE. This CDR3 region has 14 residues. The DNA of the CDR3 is TGTGCCAGCAGCGTAGCGGGAACCTCCTACGAGCAGTACTTC. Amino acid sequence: CASSVAGTSYEQYF.

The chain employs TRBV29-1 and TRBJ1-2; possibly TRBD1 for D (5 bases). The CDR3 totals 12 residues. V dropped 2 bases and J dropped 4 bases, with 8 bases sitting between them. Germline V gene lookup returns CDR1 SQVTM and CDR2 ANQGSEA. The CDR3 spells CSVELGRYGYTF. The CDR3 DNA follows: TGCAGCGTTGAATTGGGGCGCTATGGCTACACCTTC.

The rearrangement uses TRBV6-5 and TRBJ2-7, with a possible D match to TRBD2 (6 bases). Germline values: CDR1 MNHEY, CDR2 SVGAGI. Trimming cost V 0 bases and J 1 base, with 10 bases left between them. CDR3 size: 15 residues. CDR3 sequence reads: CASSYSSRGSYEQYF. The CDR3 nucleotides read TGTGCCAGCAGTTACTCTAGCCGGGGGTCCTACGAGCAGTACTTC.

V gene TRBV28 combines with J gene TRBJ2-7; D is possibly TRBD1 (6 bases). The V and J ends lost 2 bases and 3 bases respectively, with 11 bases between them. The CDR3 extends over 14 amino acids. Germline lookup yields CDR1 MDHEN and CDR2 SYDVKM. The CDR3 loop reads CASSLPDSFYEQYF. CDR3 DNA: TGTGCCAGCAGTTTACCGGACAGCTTCTACGAGCAGTACTTC.

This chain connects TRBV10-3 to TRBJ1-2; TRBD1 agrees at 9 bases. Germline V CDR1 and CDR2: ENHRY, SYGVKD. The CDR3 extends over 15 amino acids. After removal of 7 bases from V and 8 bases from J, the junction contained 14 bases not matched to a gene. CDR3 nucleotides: TGTGCCATCACTCCGGAGAGGGGACAGGGAAAAGGCTACACCTTC. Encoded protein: CAITPERGQGKGYTF.

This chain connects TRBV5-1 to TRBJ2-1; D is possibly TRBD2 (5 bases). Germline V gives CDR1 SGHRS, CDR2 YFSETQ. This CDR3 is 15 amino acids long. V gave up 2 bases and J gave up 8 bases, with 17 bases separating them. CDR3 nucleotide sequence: TGCGCCAGCAGCTTCCGGCCTAGCTTAGCCTATGAGCAGTTCTTC. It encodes CASSFRPSLAYEQFF.

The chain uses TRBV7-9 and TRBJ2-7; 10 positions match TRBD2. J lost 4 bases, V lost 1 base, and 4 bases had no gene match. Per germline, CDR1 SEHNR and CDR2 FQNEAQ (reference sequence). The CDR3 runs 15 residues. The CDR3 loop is CASSLGLAGVYEQYF. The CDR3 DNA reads TGTGCCAGCAGCTTAGGGCTAGCGGGAGTGTACGAGCAGTACTTC.

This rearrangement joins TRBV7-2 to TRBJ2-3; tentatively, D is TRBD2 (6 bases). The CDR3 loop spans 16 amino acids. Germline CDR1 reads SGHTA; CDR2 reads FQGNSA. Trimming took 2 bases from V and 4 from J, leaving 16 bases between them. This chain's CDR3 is CASSLSAGRWSDTQYF. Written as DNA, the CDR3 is TGTGCCAGCAGCTTATCCGCAGGGAGGTGGTCAGATACGCAGTATTTT.

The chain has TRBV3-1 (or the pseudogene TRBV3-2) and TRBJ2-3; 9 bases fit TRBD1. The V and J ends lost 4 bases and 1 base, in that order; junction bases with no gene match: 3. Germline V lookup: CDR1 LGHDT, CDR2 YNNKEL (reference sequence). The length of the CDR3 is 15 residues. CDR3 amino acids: CASSLRTGGTDTQYF. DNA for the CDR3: TGTGCCAGCAGCCTTCGGACAGGGGGCACAGATACGCAGTATTTT.

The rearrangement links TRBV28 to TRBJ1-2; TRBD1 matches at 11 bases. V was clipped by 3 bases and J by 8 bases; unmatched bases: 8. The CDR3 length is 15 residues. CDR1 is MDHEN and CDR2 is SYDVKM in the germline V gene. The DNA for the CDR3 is TGTGCCAGCAGTTTTCCGGGACAGGGGGGTCACGGCTACACCTTC. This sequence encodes CASSFPGQGGHGYTF.

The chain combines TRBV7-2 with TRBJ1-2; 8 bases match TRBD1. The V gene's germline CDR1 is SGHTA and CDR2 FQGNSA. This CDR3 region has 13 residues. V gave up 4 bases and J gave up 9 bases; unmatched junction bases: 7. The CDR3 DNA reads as TGTGCCAGCAGCTGGACAGGGACAGCCCGCTACACCTTC. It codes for CASSWTGTARYTF.

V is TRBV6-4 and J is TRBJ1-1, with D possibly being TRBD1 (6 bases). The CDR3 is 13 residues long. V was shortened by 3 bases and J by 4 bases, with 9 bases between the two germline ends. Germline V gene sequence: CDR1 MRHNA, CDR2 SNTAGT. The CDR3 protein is CASSEGGGTEAFF. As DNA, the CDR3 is TGTGCCAGCAGTGAGGGAGGGGGCACTGAAGCTTTCTTT.

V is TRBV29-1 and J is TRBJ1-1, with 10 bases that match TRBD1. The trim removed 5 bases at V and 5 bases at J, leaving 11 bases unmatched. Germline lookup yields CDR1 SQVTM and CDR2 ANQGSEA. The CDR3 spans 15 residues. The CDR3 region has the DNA TGCAGCGTTCCACCCCGGTGGACAGGGGGGACTGAAGCTTTCTTT. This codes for CSVPPRWTGGTEAFF.

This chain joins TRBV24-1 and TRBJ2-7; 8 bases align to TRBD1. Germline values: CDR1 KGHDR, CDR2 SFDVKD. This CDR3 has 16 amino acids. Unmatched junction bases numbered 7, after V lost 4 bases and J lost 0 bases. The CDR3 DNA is TGTGCCACCAGTGACTCAGGACAGGGCAGCTCCTACGAGCAGTACTTC. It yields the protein CATSDSGQGSSYEQYF.

The CDR3 DNA follows: TGTGCCAGCAGTTCCCCACTAGCGGGGGGGCAAGGATCCTACAATGAGCAGTTCTTC. Protein product: CASSSPLAGGQGSYNEQFF. The chain is built from TRBV6-2 or TRBV6-3 and TRBJ2-1, with TRBD2 matching over 13 bases. Per the germline V gene, CDR1 is MNHEY and CDR2 is SVGEGT. The CDR3 runs to 19 residues. The trim removed 4 bases at V and 1 base at J, leaving 10 bases unmatched.

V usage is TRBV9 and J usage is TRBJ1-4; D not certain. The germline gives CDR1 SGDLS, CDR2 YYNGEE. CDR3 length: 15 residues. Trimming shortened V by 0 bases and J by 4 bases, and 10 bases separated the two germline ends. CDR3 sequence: CASSVGQTLNEKLFF. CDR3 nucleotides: TGTGCCAGCAGCGTAGGCCAGACTCTTAATGAAAAACTGTTTTTT. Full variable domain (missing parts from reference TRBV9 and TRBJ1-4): DSGVTQTPKHLITATGQRVTLRCSPRSGDLSVYWYQQSLDQGLQFLIQYYNGEERAKGNILERFSAQQFPDLHSELNLSSLELGDSALYFCASSVGQTLNEKLFFGSGTQLSVL.

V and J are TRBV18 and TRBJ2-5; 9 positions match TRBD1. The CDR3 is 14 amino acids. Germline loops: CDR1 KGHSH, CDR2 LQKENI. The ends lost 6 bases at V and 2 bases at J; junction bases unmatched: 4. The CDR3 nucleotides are TGTGCCAGCTCCTGGACAGGGGATCAAGAGACCCAGTACTTC. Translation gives CASSWTGDQETQYF.

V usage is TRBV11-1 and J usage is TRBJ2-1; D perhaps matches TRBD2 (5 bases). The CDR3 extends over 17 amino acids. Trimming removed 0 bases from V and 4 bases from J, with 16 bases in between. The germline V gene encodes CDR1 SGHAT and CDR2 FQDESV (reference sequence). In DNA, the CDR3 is TGTGCCAGCAGCTTAGCTGGGAGTGGATATGTTTACAATGAGCAGTTCTTC. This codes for CASSLAGSGYVYNEQFF.

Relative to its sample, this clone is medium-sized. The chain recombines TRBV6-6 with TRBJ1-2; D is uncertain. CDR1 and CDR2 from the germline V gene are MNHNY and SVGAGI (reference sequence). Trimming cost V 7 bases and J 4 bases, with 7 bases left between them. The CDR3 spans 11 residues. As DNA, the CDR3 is TGTGCCAGCACCCCCGGCTATGGCTACACCTTC. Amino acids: CASTPGYGYTF.

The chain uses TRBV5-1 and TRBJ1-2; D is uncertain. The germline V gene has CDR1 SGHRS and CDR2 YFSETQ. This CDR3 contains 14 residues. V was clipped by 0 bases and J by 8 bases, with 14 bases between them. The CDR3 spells CASSLGLAGNGYTF. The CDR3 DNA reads TGCGCCAGCAGCTTGGGCCTTGCCGGGAACGGCTACACCTTC.

As DNA, the CDR3 is TGTGCCAGCTCAACACAGGGGGCTTCCGGGGAGCTGTTTTTT. It translates to CASSTQGASGELFF. This chain uses TRBV18 with TRBJ2-2; 9 bases are shared with TRBD1. There are 14 residues in the CDR3. The junction had 4 bases not matched to a gene; V was cut back by 5 bases and J by 6 bases. In germline, CDR1 is KGHSH, CDR2 LQKENI. The whole variable domain, remainder taken from reference TRBV18 and TRBJ2-2, is NAGVMQNPRHLVRRRGQEARLRCSPMKGHSHVYWYRQLPEEGLKFMVYLQKENIIDESGMPKERFSAEFPKEGPSILRIQQVVRGDSAAYFCASSTQGASGELFFGEGSRLTVL.

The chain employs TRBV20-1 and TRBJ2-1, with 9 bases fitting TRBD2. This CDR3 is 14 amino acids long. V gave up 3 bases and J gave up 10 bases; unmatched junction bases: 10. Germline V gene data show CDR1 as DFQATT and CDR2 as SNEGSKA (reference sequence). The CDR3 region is CSASTLAGVGEQFF. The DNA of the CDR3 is TGCAGTGCTAGTACCTTAGCGGGAGTAGGAGAGCAGTTCTTC.

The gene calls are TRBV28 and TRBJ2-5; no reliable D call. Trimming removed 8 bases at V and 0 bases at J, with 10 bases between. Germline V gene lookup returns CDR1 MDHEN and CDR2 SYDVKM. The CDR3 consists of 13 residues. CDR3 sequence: CASRWAYQETQYF. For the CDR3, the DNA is TGTGCCAGCCGGTGGGCTTACCAAGAGACCCAGTACTTC.

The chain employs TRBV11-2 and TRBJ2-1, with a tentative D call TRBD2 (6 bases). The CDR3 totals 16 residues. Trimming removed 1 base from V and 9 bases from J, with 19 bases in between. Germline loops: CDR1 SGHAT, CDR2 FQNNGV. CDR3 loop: CASSLVTSGFRVEQFF. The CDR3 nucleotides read TGTGCCAGCAGCTTAGTTACGAGCGGGTTTAGGGTTGAGCAGTTCTTC.

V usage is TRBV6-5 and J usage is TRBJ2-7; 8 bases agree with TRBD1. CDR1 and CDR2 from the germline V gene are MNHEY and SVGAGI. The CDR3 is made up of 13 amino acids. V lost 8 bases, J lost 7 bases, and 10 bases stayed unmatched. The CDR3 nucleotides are TGTGCCAGCGGACGTGACAGGGGTGGGGAGCAGTACTTC. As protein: CASGRDRGGEQYF.

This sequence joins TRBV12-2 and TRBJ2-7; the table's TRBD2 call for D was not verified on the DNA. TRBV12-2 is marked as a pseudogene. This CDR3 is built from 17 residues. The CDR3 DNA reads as TGTGCAAGTCGCTTACGACAGATTAGCGGGAGAGGCTACGAGCAGTACTTC. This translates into CASRLRQISGRGYEQYF.

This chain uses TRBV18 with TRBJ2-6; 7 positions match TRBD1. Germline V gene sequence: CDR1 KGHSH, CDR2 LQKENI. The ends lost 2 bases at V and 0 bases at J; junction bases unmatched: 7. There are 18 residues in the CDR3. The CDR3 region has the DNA TGTGCCAGCTCACCAAGGACAGGAAGTGCCTCTGGGGCCAACGTCCTGACTTTC. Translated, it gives CASSPRTGSASGANVLTF.